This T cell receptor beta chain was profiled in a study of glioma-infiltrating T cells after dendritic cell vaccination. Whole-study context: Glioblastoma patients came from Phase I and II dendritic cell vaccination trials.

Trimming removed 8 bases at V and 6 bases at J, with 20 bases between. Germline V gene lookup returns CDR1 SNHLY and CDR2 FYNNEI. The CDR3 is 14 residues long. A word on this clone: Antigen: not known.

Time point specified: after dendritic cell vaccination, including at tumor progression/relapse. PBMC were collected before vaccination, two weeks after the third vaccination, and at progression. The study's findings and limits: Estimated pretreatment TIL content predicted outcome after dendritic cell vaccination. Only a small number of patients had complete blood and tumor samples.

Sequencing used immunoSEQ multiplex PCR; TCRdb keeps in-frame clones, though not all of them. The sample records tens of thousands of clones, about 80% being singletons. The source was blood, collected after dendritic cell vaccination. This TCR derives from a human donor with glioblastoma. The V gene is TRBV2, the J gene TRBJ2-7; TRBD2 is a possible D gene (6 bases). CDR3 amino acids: CASFVSRGIGEQYF. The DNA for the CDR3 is TGTGCCAGCTTTGTCTCCCGGGGGATTGGCGAGCAGTACTTC.